This T cell receptor beta chain was recovered during a study of blood T cell repertoires in COVID-19. The CDR3 covers 15 residues. Germline-derived CDR1 and CDR2 are SGHTS and YDEGEE. Trimming shortened V by 5 bases and J by 2 bases, and 14 bases separated the two germline ends. Original processing methods: Researchers report that nucleated cell counts were estimated from reference gene primer amplification. Using immunoSEQ multiplex PCR, the repertoire was profiled, and TCRdb retains in-frame clones only, with some absent. The D gene and trimming were derived from the DNA, and the V and J assignments and clone size from that table. Here the sample spans more than 100,000 clones, less than 85% being singletons.

Sequenced material: peripheral blood. The TCR originated in a human donor with acute or convalescent COVID-19. The donor label of this sample is uncertain. V is TRBV5-8 and J is TRBJ1-5; possibly TRBD1 for D (5 bases). Here the CDR3 DNA reads TGTGCCAGCAGTCGGGGACTCTCCCGCAATCAGCCCCAGCATTTT. Amino acids: CASSRGLSRNQPQHF.